These 26 T cell receptor beta chains came from one sample sequenced in a study of T cell clonality in common variable immunodeficiency. The study's findings and limits: Reportedly, TCR beta sequences from common variable immunodeficiency showed fewer deletions and N-nucleotide insertions.

Their antigens are not known. TCRdb's copy holds only in-frame clones and misses some; the assay was immunoSEQ multiplex PCR. Listed for the sample are approximately 16,000 clones, none seen a single time. Material: peripheral blood mononuclear cells. The receptors derive from a human donor with common variable immunodeficiency.

This clone was counted only a few times. The CDR3 is cut off 3 residues early in the read; its end comes from the germline J gene. V and J are TRBV7-2 and TRBJ2-3; TRBD2 matches 9 bases. Germline CDR1 is SGHTA and CDR2 is FQGNSA. V gave up 5 bases and J gave up 1 base; unmatched junction bases: 4. The CDR3 has 15 amino acids. The CDR3 sequence: CASSPQRGGTDTQYF. The CDR3 bases that were read are TGTGCCAGCAGCCCACAGCGGGGGGGCACAGATACG.

With respect to this clone: The sequence runs out 3 residues before the end of the CDR3; the remainder is reconstructed from the germline J gene. This rearrangement joins TRBV7-9 to TRBJ2-4; D remains unclear. This CDR3 comprises 10 residues. Germline CDR1 reads SEHNR; CDR2 reads FQNEAQ (reference sequence). Trimming took off 4 bases at V and 8 bases at J, with 3 bases between the two ends. Partial CDR3 DNA: TGTGCCAGCAGCTCATACATT. It translates to CASSSYI. The CDR3 as a whole reads CASSSYIQYF.

This clone was counted at least ten times. From the germline J gene comes the end of the CDR3, since the read stops 3 residues before it. The gene calls are TRBV28 and TRBJ1-6; D is ambiguous. This CDR3 is built from 12 residues. V was trimmed by 10 bases and J by 7 bases, leaving 11 bases between them. The germline V gene has CDR1 MDHEN and CDR2 SYDVKM. The DNA read from the CDR3 is TGTGCCACACTCTCAGCGAATTCACCC. Protein product: CATLSANSP. The full-length CDR3 reads as CATLSANSPLHF.

This clone was counted a few times. The CDR3 is cut off 3 residues early in the read; its end comes from the germline J gene. This chain uses TRBV20-1 with TRBJ2-5; maybe TRBD1 (6 bases). The CDR3 covers 13 residues. Germline-derived CDR1 and CDR2 are DFQATT and SNEGSKA (reference sequence). The sequenced part of the CDR3 DNA is TGCAGTGCTAGAGCAGGGGCGGACCCAACC. This sequence encodes CSARAGADPT. The CDR3 as a whole reads CSARAGADPTQYF.

In the case of this clone: The sequenced fragment ends 3 residues before the CDR3 boundary, so the rest is inferred from the germline J gene. This chain uses TRBV19 with TRBJ2-5; TRBD1 matches at 9 bases. Germline trimming cut 5 bases from V and 4 bases from J; bases unmatched to any gene: 11. The CDR3 is made up of 16 amino acids. Germline V gene data show CDR1 as LNHDA and CDR2 as SQIVND (reference sequence). The CDR3 reads CASSLGRDRVLETQYF. The CDR3 DNA, read in part, is TGTGCCAGTAGTTTGGGGCGGGACAGGGTTTTAGAGACC.

This clone was counted only a few times. The DNA ends 3 residues before the CDR3 does, and the rest of the CDR3 is filled in from the germline J gene. The gene calls are TRBV7-2 and TRBJ1-2; TRBD1 might be the D (6 bases). The CDR3 spans 14 residues. Trimming removed 5 bases from V and 0 bases from J, with 10 bases in between. CDR1 and CDR2 (germline): SGHTA, FQGNSA. The DNA read from the CDR3 is TGTGCCAGCAGCCAAGGGACATCTAACTATGGC. Amino acids: CASSQGTSNYG. The CDR3 in full is CASSQGTSNYGYTF. The full variable domain, completed using reference TRBV7-2 and TRBJ1-2, is GAGVSQSPSNKVTEKGKDVELRCDPISGHTALYWYRQSLGQGLEFLIYFQGNSAPDKSGLPSDRFSAERTGGSVSTLTIQRTQQEDSAVYLCASSQGTSNYGYTFGSGTRLTVV.

Remarks on this clone: The sequence runs out 3 residues before the end of the CDR3; the remainder is reconstructed from the germline J gene. V is TRBV7-2 and J is TRBJ1-6; D unclear. The germline V and J ends were trimmed by 2 bases and 9 bases, with 14 bases remaining between them. Germline lookup yields CDR1 SGHTA and CDR2 FQGNSA. The CDR3 loop spans 15 amino acids. The sequenced part of the CDR3 DNA is TGTGCCAGCAGCTTATCAGGCTCCTCGCTTTCACCC. Protein sequence: CASSLSGSSLSP. The entire CDR3 reads CASSLSGSSLSPLHF.

This clone showed up just a few times. The read ends 3 residues early relative to the CDR3; the germline J gene fills the gap. The chain employs TRBV11-1 and TRBJ2-7, with TRBD1 identical over 8 bases. The junction had 5 bases not matched to a gene; V was cut back by 1 base and J by 3 bases. The CDR3 loop spans 15 amino acids. CDR1 SGHAT and CDR2 FQDESV come from the germline V gene (reference sequence). Here the CDR3 reads CASSLDQGAFYEQYF. The CDR3 bases that were read are TGTGCCAGCAGCTTAGACCAGGGGGCTTTCTACGAG.

This clone appeared a few times. Sequencing ends 3 residues short of the CDR3 end; the germline J gene provides the rest. This chain links TRBV19 with TRBJ2-7; 7 positions match TRBD1. V lost 6 bases, J lost 4 bases, and 9 bases stayed unmatched. Germline V CDR1 and CDR2: LNHDA, SQIVND (reference sequence). This CDR3 region has 14 residues. CDR3 DNA, as far as it was read: TGTGCCAGTAGCCCCACAGGGGCCCTATACGAG. It is translated as CASSPTGALYE. The whole CDR3 sequence reads CASSPTGALYEQYF. Full variable domain (missing parts from reference TRBV19 and TRBJ2-7): DGGITQSPKYLFRKEGQNVTLSCEQNLNHDAMYWYRQDPGQGLRLIYYSQIVNDFQKGDIAEGYSVSREKKESFPLTVTSAQKNPTAFYLCASSPTGALYEQYFGPGTRLTVT.

This clone was counted at least ten times. CDR3 DNA (partial): TGTGCCAGCAGCGCGGCCCTGCGGGGCAATCAGCCC. Protein sequence: CASSAALRGNQP. The entire CDR3 reads CASSAALRGNQPQHF. J is TRBJ1-5 and V is TRBV5-6; D ambiguous. The read is 3 residues too short to cover the CDR3 end, so that end is filled in from the germline J gene. The germline gives CDR1 SGHDT, CDR2 YYEEEE. The V end was cut by 4 bases, the J end by 2 bases, with 13 bases between. The CDR3 is made up of 15 amino acids.

This clone has just a few counts. The read falls 3 residues short of the CDR3 end, and the missing part is taken from the germline J gene. The gene calls are TRBV7-2 and TRBJ1-3, with 10 bases aligning to TRBD1. V dropped 4 bases and J dropped 6; count of bases not matched to a gene: 6. Germline V gene data show CDR1 as SGHTA and CDR2 as FQGNSA. CDR3 size: 15 residues. The CDR3 loop is CASSSDRGRENTIYF. The part of the CDR3 DNA that was read is TGTGCCAGCAGCTCTGACAGGGGGCGAGAAAACACC.

The CDR3 is CASDPILAGAETQYF. The CDR3 DNA, read in part, is TGTGCCAGCGATCCTATACTAGCGGGGGCAGAGACC. The rearrangement links TRBV7-8 to TRBJ2-5; 11 nucleotides line up with TRBD2. The sequence runs out 3 residues before the end of the CDR3; the remainder is reconstructed from the germline J gene. Trimming cost V 8 bases and J 4 bases; bases outside gene matches: 9. The germline CDR1 and CDR2 sequences are SGHVS and FQNEAQ. The CDR3 has 15 residues.

Regarding this clone: The CDR3 is cut off 3 residues early in the read; its end comes from the germline J gene. This sequence joins TRBV19 and TRBJ2-1; 9 nucleotides line up with TRBD1. The CDR3 consists of 15 residues. Germline V gene lookup returns CDR1 LNHDA and CDR2 SQIVND (reference sequence). Trimming removed 7 bases from V and 3 bases from J; junction bases left unmatched: 7. The CDR3 bases that were read are TGTGCCAGTAAATTTGGACAGGGGAACTACAATGAG. It codes for CASKFGQGNYNE. Given in full, the CDR3 is CASKFGQGNYNEQFF.

This clone was counted between two and nine times. The sequenced CDR3 bases are TGTGCCAGCTCACCTTTCACAGGGGACACTGAA. Amino acids: CASSPFTGDTE. The whole CDR3 sequence reads CASSPFTGDTEAFF. The chain combines TRBV18 with TRBJ1-1; 7 nucleotides agree with TRBD1. The CDR3 is cut off 3 residues early in the read; its end comes from the germline J gene. Germline-derived CDR1 and CDR2 are KGHSH and LQKENI. The V segment lost 3 bases and the J segment 3 bases; nucleotides outside the gene matches: 4. The CDR3 totals 14 residues. The full variable domain, with the rest looked up from reference TRBV18 and TRBJ1-1, is NAGVMQNPRHLVRRRGQEARLRCSPMKGHSHVYWYRQLPEEGLKFMVYLQKENIIDESGMPKERFSAEFPKEGPSILRIQQVVRGDSAAYFCASSPFTGDTEAFFGQGTRLTVV.

This clone occurred a few times. The read ends 3 residues before the CDR3 terminus; that terminus is restored from the germline J gene. The V and J genes are TRBV7-9 and TRBJ2-7; 7 nucleotides line up with TRBD1. V lost 6 bases and J lost 0; bases outside the gene matches: 8. The V gene's germline CDR1 is SEHNR and CDR2 FQNEAQ (reference sequence). This CDR3 is built from 15 residues. The CDR3: CASSPRGTASYEQYF. The DNA read from the CDR3 is TGTGCCAGCAGTCCTAGGGGGACAGCCTCCTACGAG.

A word on this clone: Read coverage stops 3 residues before the CDR3 terminus; the germline J gene supplies the remainder. The chain joins TRBV6-2 or TRBV6-3 to TRBJ1-2; D gene uncertain. Trimming stripped 0 bases from V and 4 bases from J, with 9 bases between. Germline-derived CDR1 and CDR2 are MNHEY and SVGEGT. CDR3 size: 14 residues. The CDR3 loop is CASSYSTGIYGYTF. CDR3 bases read: TGTGCCAGCAGTTACTCGACGGGTATCTATGGC.

This clone was observed many times. The CDR3 is cut off 3 residues early in the read; its end comes from the germline J gene. The chain couples TRBV5-1 to TRBJ2-3; TRBD1 matches at 7 bases. This CDR3 is 15 amino acids long. Germline CDR1 and CDR2: SGHRS and YFSETQ. V lost 3 bases, J lost 4 bases, and 8 bases stayed unmatched. CDR3 amino acids: CASSYTRGWPDTQYF. Partial CDR3 DNA: TGCGCCAGCAGCTATACCAGGGGGTGGCCAGATACG.

In this sample, this clone turned up many times. The DNA read from the CDR3 is TGTGCCAGCAGCTCTCACAGGGGTACTAATGAAAAA. Encoded protein: CASSSHRGTNEK. The CDR3 in its entirety is CASSSHRGTNEKLFF. V gene TRBV7-6 combines with J gene TRBJ1-4; 7 nucleotides match TRBD1. The read falls 3 residues short of the CDR3 end, and the missing part is taken from the germline J gene. This CDR3 spans 15 amino acids. Unmatched junction bases numbered 4, after V lost 4 bases and J lost 2 bases. Germline CDR1 reads SGHVS; CDR2 reads FNYEAQ.

A remark on this clone: The read ends 3 residues early relative to the CDR3; the germline J gene fills the gap. The rearrangement joins TRBV19 to TRBJ1-1; D remains unclear. Trimming took 3 bases from V and 1 from J, leaving 6 bases between them. Germline CDR1 reads LNHDA; CDR2 reads SQIVND (reference sequence). The CDR3 spans 13 residues. The sequenced part of the CDR3 DNA is TGTGCCAGTAGTATGTCCTGGAACACTGAA. Its translation is CASSMSWNTE. The entire CDR3 reads CASSMSWNTEAFF.

This clone appeared many times. The read terminates 3 residues before the CDR3 end, so the remaining end is supplied by the germline J gene. The chain recombines TRBV19 with TRBJ1-1; D perhaps matches TRBD1 (5 bases). Looked up from germline, CDR1 is LNHDA and CDR2 is SQIVND (reference sequence). The V end was cut by 9 bases, the J end by 3 bases, with 17 bases between. This CDR3 comprises 14 residues. CDR3 protein: CARGLGGWDTEAFF. CDR3 DNA (partial): TGTGCCAGGGGACTTGGGGGGTGGGACACTGAA.

This clone turned up a few times. CDR3 bases read: TGTGCCACCAAGACCGCGGCAGGGGCCTTCAGGAATGAG. It is translated as CATKTAAGAFRNE. The complete CDR3 sequence is CATKTAAGAFRNEQFF. J is TRBJ2-1 and V is TRBV19, with D maybe TRBD1 (6 bases). The sequenced fragment ends 3 residues before the CDR3 boundary, so the rest is inferred from the germline J gene. Trimming shortened V by 10 bases and J by 7 bases, and 26 bases separated the two germline ends. The CDR3 totals 16 residues. CDR1 and CDR2 from the germline V gene are LNHDA and SQIVND (reference sequence).

A word on this clone: The read comes to an end 3 residues before the CDR3 does, leaving the germline J gene to fill in the end. The chain couples TRBV19 to TRBJ2-5; 8 nucleotides align to TRBD2. Germline CDR1 and CDR2: LNHDA and SQIVND (reference sequence). The CDR3 spans 22 residues. V gave up 3 bases and J gave up 5 bases; unmatched junction bases: 29. This CDR3 is CASSIEGPVAGSNQLTRETQYF. The CDR3 bases that were read are TGTGCCAGTAGTATCGAAGGACCGGTAGCGGGGAGCAATCAATTGACCCGGGAGACC.

This clone came up a few times. The sequenced fragment ends 3 residues before the CDR3 boundary, so the rest is inferred from the germline J gene. The rearrangement links TRBV13 to TRBJ2-4, with 10 nucleotides matching TRBD1. With 4 bases clipped from V and 0 bases from J, the junction kept 18 bases outside the gene matches. The CDR3 runs 21 residues. Germline V gene lookup returns CDR1 PRHDT and CDR2 FYEKMQ (reference sequence). The sequenced part of the CDR3 DNA is TGTGCCAGCAGCTCCCCTAGTGGGACAGGGGAAATACCTCTAGCCAAAAACATT. Its translation: CASSSPSGTGEIPLAKNI. The whole CDR3 region reads CASSSPSGTGEIPLAKNIQYF.

This clone was seen a few times. The sequenced part of the CDR3 DNA is TGTGCCTGGGAGCCGGGACAGGGGCCCGGGACTAATGAAAAA. The encoded protein is CAWEPGQGPGTNEK. The complete CDR3 sequence is CAWEPGQGPGTNEKLFF. This chain links TRBV30 with TRBJ1-4; 10 positions agree with TRBD1. The CDR3 goes on 3 residues after the read ends, and that part is filled in from the germline J gene. The germline CDR1 and CDR2 sequences are GTSNPN and SVGIG (reference sequence). The CDR3 is made up of 17 amino acids. V was pared by 5 bases and J by 2 bases, with 11 bases of the junction left unmatched.

A remark on this clone: From the germline J gene comes the end of the CDR3, since the read stops 3 residues before it. This chain links TRBV7-9 with TRBJ1-6; a possible D gene is TRBD1 (6 bases). Trimming removed 5 bases from V and 8 bases from J, with 13 bases in between. From germline, CDR1 is SEHNR and CDR2 FQNEAQ (reference sequence). CDR3 size: 14 residues. The CDR3 region is CASSLDGGHSPLHF. Incomplete CDR3 DNA: TGTGCCAGCAGCCTCGACGGGGGGCATTCACCC. The full variable domain, in which reference TRBV7-9 and TRBJ1-6 provide the parts outside the CDR3, is DTGVSQNPRHKITKRGQNVTFRCDPISEHNRLYWYRQTLGQGPEFLTYFQNEAQLEKSRLLSDRFSAERPKGSFSTLEIQRTEQGDSAMYLCASSLDGGHSPLHFGNGTRLTVT.

Concerning this clone: The CDR3 goes on 3 residues after the read ends, and that part is filled in from the germline J gene. The gene calls are TRBV7-2 and TRBJ2-7, with D unresolved. Trimming cost V 4 bases and J 2 bases, with 12 bases left between them. The germline CDR1 and CDR2 sequences are SGHTA and FQGNSA. This CDR3 is 14 amino acids long. The DNA read from the CDR3 is TGTGCCAGCAGCTACGACTTTTTCACCTACGAG. It codes for CASSYDFFTYE. The CDR3 as a whole reads CASSYDFFTYEQYF.